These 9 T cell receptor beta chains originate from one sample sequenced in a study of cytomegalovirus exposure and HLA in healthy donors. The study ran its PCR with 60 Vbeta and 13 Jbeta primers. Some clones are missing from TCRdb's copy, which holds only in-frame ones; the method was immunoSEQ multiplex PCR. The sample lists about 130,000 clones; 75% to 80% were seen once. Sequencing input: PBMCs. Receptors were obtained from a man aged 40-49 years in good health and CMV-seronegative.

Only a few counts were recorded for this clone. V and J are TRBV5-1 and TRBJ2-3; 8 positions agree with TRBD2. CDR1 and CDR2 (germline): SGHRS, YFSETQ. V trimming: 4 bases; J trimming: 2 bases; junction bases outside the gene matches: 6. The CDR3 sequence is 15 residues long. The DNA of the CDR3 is TGCGCCAGCAGCCGAGCGGGGGCGACCACAGATACGCAGTATTTT. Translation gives CASSRAGATTDTQYF. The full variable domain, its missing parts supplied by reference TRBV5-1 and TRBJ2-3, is KAGVTQTPRYLIKTRGQQVTLSCSPISGHRSVSWYQQTPGQGLQFLFEYFSETQRNKGNFPGRFSGRQFSNSRSEMNVSTLELGDSALYLCASSRAGATTDTQYFGPGTRLTVL.

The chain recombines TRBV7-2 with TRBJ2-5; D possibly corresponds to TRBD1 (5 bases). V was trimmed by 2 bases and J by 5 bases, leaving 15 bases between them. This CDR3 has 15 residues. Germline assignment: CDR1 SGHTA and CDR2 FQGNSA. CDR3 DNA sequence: TGTGCCAGCAGCTTAACGGGCCAAGGGGCCGAGACCCAGTACTTC. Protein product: CASSLTGQGAETQYF.

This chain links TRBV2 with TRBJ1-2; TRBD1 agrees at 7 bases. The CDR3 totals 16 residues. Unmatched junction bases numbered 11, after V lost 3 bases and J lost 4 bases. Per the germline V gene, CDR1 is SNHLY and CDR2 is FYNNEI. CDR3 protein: CASSDSTPGGSYGYTF. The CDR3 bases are TGTGCCAGCAGTGACTCTACGCCAGGGGGGAGCTATGGCTACACCTTC.

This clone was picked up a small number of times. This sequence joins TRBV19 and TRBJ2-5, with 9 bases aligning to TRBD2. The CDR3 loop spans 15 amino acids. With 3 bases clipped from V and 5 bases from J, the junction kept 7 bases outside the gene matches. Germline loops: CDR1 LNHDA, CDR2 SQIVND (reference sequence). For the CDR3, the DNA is TGTGCCAGTAGTATTGCGGGGGGGCCGGTGGAGACCCAGTACTTC. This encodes CASSIAGGPVETQYF.

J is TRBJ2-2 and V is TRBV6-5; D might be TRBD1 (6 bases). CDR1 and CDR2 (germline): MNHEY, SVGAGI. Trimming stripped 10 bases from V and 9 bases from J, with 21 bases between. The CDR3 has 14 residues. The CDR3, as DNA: TGTGCCACCGCGACCGGGACATCCATCAGGGAGCTGTTTTTT. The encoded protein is CATATGTSIRELFF.

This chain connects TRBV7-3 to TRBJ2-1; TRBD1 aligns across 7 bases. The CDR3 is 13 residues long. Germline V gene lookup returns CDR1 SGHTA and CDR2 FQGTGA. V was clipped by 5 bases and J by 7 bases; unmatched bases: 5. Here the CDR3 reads CASSDDRANEQFF. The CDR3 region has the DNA TGTGCCAGCAGCGATGACAGGGCTAATGAGCAGTTCTTC.

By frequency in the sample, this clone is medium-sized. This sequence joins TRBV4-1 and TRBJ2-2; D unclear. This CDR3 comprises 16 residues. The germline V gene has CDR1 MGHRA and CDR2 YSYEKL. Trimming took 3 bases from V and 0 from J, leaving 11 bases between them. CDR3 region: CASSHPFDTNTGELFF. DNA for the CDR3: TGCGCCAGCAGCCACCCGTTCGACACGAACACCGGGGAGCTGTTTTTT.

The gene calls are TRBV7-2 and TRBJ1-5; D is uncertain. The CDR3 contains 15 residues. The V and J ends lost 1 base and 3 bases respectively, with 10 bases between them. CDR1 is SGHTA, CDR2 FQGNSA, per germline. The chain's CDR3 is CASSLDVSYNQPQHF. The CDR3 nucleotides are TGTGCCAGCAGCTTAGACGTCAGTTACAATCAGCCCCAGCATTTT.

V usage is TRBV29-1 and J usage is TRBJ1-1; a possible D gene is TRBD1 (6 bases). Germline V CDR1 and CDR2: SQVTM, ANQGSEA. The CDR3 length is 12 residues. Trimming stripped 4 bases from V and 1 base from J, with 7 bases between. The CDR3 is CSVGRGNTEAFF. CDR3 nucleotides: TGCAGCGTTGGCAGGGGGAACACTGAAGCTTTCTTT.